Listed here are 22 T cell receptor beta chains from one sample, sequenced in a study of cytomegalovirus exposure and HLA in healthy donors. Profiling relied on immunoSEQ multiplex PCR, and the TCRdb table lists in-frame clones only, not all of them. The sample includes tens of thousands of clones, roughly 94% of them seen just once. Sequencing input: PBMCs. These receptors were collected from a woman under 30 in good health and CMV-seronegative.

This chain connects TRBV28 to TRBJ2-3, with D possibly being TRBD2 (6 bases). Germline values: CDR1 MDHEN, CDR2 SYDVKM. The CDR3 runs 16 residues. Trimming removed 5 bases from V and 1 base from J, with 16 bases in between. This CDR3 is CASSPFGGYGTDTQYF. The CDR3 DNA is TGTGCCAGCAGTCCGTTTGGGGGGTACGGCACAGATACGCAGTATTTT.

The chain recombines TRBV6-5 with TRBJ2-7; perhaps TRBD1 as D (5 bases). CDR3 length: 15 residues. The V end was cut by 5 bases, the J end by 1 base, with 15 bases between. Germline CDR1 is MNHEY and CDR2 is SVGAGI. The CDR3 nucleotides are TGTGCCAGCAGTCCCGCCGGACACCGATCCTACGAGCAGTACTTC. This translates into CASSPAGHRSYEQYF.

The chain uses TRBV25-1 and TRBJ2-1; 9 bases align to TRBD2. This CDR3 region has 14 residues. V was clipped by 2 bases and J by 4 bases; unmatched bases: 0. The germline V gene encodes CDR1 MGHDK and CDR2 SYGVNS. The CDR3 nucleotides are TGTGCCAGCAGTGAAAGCGGGGGGTACAATGAGCAGTTCTTC. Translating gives CASSESGGYNEQFF.

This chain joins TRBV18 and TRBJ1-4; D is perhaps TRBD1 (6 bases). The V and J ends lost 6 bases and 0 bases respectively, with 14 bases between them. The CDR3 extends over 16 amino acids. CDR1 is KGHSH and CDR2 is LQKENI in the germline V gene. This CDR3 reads CASSSGQSSTNEKLFF. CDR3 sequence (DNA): TGTGCCAGCTCTTCCGGACAGTCTTCAACTAATGAAAAACTGTTTTTT. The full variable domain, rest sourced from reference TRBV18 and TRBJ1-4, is NAGVMQNPRHLVRRRGQEARLRCSPMKGHSHVYWYRQLPEEGLKFMVYLQKENIIDESGMPKERFSAEFPKEGPSILRIQQVVRGDSAAYFCASSSGQSSTNEKLFFGSGTQLSVL.

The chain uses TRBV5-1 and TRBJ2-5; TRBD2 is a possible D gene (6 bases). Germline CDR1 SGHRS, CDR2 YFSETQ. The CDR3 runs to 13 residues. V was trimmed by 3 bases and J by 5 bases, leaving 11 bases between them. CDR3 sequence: CASSSGSLETQYF. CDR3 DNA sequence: TGCGCCAGCAGCTCCGGGAGTCTCGAGACCCAGTACTTC.

The CDR3 loop reads CASYTGRPQHF. The CDR3 DNA reads as TGTGCCAGTTACACAGGGAGGCCCCAGCATTTT. This chain joins TRBV21-1 and TRBJ1-5; the DNA was not used to check the table's D call, TRBD1. TRBV21-1 is classified as a pseudogene. This CDR3 is 11 amino acids long.

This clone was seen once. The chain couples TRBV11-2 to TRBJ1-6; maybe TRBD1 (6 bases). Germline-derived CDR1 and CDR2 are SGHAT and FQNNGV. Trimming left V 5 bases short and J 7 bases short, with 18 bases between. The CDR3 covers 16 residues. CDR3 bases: TGTGCCAGCAGCCTAAGACACAGGGTGAGAAATTCACCCCTCCACTTT. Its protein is CASSLRHRVRNSPLHF.

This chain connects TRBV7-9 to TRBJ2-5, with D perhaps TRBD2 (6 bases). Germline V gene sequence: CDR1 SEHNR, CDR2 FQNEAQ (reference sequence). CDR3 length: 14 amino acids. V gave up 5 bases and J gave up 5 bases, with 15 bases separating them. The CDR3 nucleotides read TGTGCCAGCAGCCAGGACCCGGGGAGGGAGACCCAGTACTTC. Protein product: CASSQDPGRETQYF.

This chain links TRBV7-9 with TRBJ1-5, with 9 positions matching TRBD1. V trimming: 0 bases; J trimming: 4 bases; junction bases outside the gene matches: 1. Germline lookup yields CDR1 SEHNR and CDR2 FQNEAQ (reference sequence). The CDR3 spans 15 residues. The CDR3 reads CASSLAGQGNQPQHF. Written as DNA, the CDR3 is TGTGCCAGCAGCTTAGCGGGACAGGGTAATCAGCCCCAGCATTTT.

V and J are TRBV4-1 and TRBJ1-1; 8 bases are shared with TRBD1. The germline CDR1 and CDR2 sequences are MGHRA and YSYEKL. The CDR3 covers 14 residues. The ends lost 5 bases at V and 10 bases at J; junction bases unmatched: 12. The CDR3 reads CASSSGTGLMLAFF. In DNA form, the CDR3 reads TGCGCCAGCAGCTCTGGGACAGGTTTGATGTTAGCTTTCTTT.

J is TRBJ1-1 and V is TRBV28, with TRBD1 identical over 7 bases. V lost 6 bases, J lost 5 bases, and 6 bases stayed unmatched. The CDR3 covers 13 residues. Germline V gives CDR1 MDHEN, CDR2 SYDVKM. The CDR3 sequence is CASSSGQRTEAFF. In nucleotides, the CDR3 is TGTGCCAGCAGCTCGGGACAGAGAACTGAAGCTTTCTTT. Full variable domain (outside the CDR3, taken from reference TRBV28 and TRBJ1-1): DVKVTQSSRYLVKRTGEKVFLECVQDMDHENMFWYRQDPGLGLRLIYFSYDVKMKEKGDIPEGYSVSREKKERFSLILESASTNQTSMYLCASSSGQRTEAFFGQGTRLTVV.

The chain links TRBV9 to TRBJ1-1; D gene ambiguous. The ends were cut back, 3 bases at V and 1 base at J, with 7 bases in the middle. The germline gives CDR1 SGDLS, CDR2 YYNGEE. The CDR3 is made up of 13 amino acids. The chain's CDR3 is CASSAHKNTEAFF. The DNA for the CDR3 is TGTGCCAGCAGCGCACACAAGAACACTGAAGCTTTCTTT.

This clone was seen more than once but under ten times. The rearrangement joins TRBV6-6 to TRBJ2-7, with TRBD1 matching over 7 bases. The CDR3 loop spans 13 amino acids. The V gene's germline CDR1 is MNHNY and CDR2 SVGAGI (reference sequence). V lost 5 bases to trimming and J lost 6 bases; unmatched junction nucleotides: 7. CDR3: CASSARQGSEQYF. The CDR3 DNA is TGTGCCAGCAGTGCCAGACAGGGATCCGAGCAGTACTTC.

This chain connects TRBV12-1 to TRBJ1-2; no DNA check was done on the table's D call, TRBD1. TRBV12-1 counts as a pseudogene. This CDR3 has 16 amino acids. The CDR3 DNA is TGTGCCAGCAGCCCCCCCATGGGCAGGGGGCTCTATGGCTACACCTTC. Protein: CASSPPMGRGLYGYTF.

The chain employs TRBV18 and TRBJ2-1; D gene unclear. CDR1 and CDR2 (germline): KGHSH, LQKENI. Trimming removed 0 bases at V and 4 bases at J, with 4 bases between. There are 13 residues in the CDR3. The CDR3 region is CASSPPTYNEQFF. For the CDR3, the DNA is TGTGCCAGCTCACCACCAACTTACAATGAGCAGTTCTTC. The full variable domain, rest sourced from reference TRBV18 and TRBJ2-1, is NAGVMQNPRHLVRRRGQEARLRCSPMKGHSHVYWYRQLPEEGLKFMVYLQKENIIDESGMPKERFSAEFPKEGPSILRIQQVVRGDSAAYFCASSPPTYNEQFFGPGTRLTVL.

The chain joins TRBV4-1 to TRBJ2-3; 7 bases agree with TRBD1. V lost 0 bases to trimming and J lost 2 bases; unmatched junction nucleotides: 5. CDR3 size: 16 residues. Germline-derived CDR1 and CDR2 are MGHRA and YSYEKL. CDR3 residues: CASSQDPTGNTDTQYF. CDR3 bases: TGCGCCAGCAGCCAAGATCCGACAGGGAACACAGATACGCAGTATTTT.

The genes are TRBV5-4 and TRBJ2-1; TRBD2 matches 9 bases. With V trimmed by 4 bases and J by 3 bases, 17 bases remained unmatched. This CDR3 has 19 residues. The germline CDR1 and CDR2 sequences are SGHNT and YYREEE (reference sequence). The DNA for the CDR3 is TGTGCCAGCAGCGACCTACACTCTTTAGCGGGGGCCTTCTACAATGAGCAGTTCTTC. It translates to CASSDLHSLAGAFYNEQFF.

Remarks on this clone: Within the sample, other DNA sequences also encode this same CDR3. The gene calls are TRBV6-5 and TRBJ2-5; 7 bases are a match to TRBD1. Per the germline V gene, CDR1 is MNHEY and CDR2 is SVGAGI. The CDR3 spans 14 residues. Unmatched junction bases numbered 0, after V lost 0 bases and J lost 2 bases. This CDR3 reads CASSYSGQQETQYF. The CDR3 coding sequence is TGTGCCAGCAGTTACTCGGGACAGCAAGAGACCCAGTACTTC.

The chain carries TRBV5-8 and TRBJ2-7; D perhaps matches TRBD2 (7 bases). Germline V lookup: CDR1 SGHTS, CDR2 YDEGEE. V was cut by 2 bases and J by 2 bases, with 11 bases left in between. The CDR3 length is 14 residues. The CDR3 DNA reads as TGTGCCAGCAGCTTACAGGGAGGGACCTACGAGCAGTACTTC. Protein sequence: CASSLQGGTYEQYF.

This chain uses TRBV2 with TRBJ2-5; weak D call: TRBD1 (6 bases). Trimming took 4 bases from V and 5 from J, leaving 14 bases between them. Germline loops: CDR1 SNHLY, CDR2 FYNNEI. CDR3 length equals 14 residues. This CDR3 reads CASSVQGSGETQYF. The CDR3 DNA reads TGTGCCAGCAGTGTCCAGGGGAGTGGGGAGACCCAGTACTTC.

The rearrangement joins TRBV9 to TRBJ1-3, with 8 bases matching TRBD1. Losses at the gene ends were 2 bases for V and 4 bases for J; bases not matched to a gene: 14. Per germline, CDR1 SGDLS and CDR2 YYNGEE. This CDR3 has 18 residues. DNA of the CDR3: TGTGCCAGCAGCGTTCTAGGCCTTGACAGGGGTTCAGGAAACACCATATATTTT. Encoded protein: CASSVLGLDRGSGNTIYF.

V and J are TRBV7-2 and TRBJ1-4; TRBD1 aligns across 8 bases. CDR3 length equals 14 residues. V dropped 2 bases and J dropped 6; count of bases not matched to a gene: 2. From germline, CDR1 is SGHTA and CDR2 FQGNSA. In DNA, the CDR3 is TGTGCCAGCAGCTTAATGACAGGGGATGAAAAACTGTTTTTT. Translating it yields CASSLMTGDEKLFF. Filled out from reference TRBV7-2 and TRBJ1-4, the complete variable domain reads GAGVSQSPSNKVTEKGKDVELRCDPISGHTALYWYRQSLGQGLEFLIYFQGNSAPDKSGLPSDRFSAERTGGSVSTLTIQRTQQEDSAVYLCASSLMTGDEKLFFGSGTQLSVL.